The 15 T cell receptor beta chains presented below share a single source sample, sequenced in a study of T cell responses to AZD1222 COVID-19 vaccine. Sequencing was performed with immunoSEQ multiplex PCR; in TCRdb, only in-frame clones are kept and a portion is missing. This sample yields about 150,000 clones, of which less than 95% are seen a single time; 0.95% to 1.5% belongs to the top ten. Material: peripheral blood, obtained on day 0 of AZD1222 vaccination. The receptor source for this set is an adult in good health.

This chain links TRBV2 with TRBJ1-5; D is unresolved. The CDR3 loop spans 13 amino acids. Trimming stripped 7 bases from V and 3 bases from J, with 10 bases between. The germline V gene encodes CDR1 SNHLY and CDR2 FYNNEI. The DNA for the CDR3 is TGTGCCAGCACCTTCCTAATCAATCAGCCCCAGCATTTT. Its translation is CASTFLINQPQHF. Combining the CDR3 with reference TRBV2 and TRBJ1-5 gives the whole variable domain EPEVTQTPSHQVTQMGQEVILRCVPISNHLYFYWYRQILGQKVEFLVSFYNNEISEKSEIFDDQFSVERPDGSNFTLKIRSTKLEDSAMYFCASTFLINQPQHFGDGTRLSIL.

The chain is built from TRBV5-6 and TRBJ1-3, with D possibly matching TRBD1 (5 bases). Germline CDR1 reads SGHDT; CDR2 reads YYEEEE. The V and J ends lost 2 bases and 7 bases respectively, with 13 bases between them. This CDR3 region has 14 residues. The CDR3 is CASSFRIGANTIYF. In DNA form, the CDR3 reads TGTGCCAGCAGCTTCCGAATCGGGGCGAACACCATATATTTT.

J is TRBJ1-2 and V is TRBV19; a possible D gene is TRBD1 (5 bases). The CDR3 has 18 amino acids. V dropped 1 base and J dropped 4 bases, with 22 bases sitting between them. Germline V gene lookup returns CDR1 LNHDA and CDR2 SQIVND (reference sequence). The CDR3 coding sequence is TGTGCCAGTAGTATAGCCCGGAGGGGCTTATCATCTTTCTATGGCTACACCTTC. Translation gives CASSIARRGLSSFYGYTF.

V gene TRBV24-1 combines with J gene TRBJ1-2, with 7 bases matching TRBD1. The CDR3 covers 15 residues. Germline CDR1 is KGHDR and CDR2 is SFDVKD. V dropped 4 bases and J dropped 2; count of bases not matched to a gene: 6. The DNA of the CDR3 is TGTGCCACCAGTGACCCTGGACAGGCCAACTATGGCTACACCTTC. Amino acids: CATSDPGQANYGYTF.

V usage is TRBV7-9 and J usage is TRBJ1-2; possibly TRBD1 for D (5 bases). Germline-derived CDR1 and CDR2 are SEHNR and FQNEAQ (reference sequence). Trimming took off 4 bases at V and 5 bases at J, with 14 bases between the two ends. There are 14 residues in the CDR3. CDR3 DNA sequence: TGTGCCAGCAGCTCCGGGACTTCCAAGTATGGCTACACCTTC. Its translation is CASSSGTSKYGYTF.

The rearrangement joins TRBV2 to TRBJ1-5; TRBD1 matches 8 bases. The CDR3 loop spans 15 amino acids. Trimming cost V 6 bases and J 6 bases; bases outside gene matches: 10. Germline V lookup: CDR1 SNHLY, CDR2 FYNNEI. This CDR3 is CASRRGQGKLQPQHF. CDR3 in DNA: TGTGCCAGCAGGAGAGGACAGGGAAAGCTTCAGCCCCAGCATTTT.

V usage is TRBV2 and J usage is TRBJ1-1; 8 bases are shared with TRBD1. V lost 2 bases and J lost 8; bases outside the gene matches: 7. This CDR3 has 14 amino acids. Germline CDR1 and CDR2: SNHLY and FYNNEI. CDR3 nucleotide sequence: TGTGCCAGCAGTGAACTGGGGGGGACAGGAGAAGCTTTCTTT. Its protein is CASSELGGTGEAFF.

V and J are TRBV10-3 and TRBJ2-1; 7 nucleotides agree with TRBD2. The CDR3 is 14 residues long. Germline V gene data show CDR1 as ENHRY and CDR2 as SYGVKD. J was trimmed by 3 bases and V by 8 bases; bases with no gene match: 7. The CDR3 coding sequence is TGTGCCATCGCTGAGCGGGGCAACTACAATGAGCAGTTCTTC. The encoded protein is CAIAERGNYNEQFF.

This clone has only one observation. This chain uses TRBV11-2 with TRBJ2-1; 10 bases are shared with TRBD2. This CDR3 is 12 amino acids long. The germline gives CDR1 SGHAT, CDR2 FQNNGV. The junction had 2 bases not matched to a gene; V was cut back by 0 bases and J by 15 bases. CDR3 amino acids: CASSLDPSGGFF. In DNA, the CDR3 is TGTGCCAGCAGCTTAGACCCTAGCGGGGGGTTCTTC.

The chain employs TRBV6-2 or TRBV6-3 and TRBJ2-1, with D possibly matching TRBD2 (5 bases). Germline V CDR1 and CDR2: MNHEY, SVGEGT. The length of the CDR3 is 14 residues. The V gene lost 4 bases and the J gene lost 6 bases, with 13 bases spanning the gap. CDR3 DNA sequence: TGTGCCAGCAGTTCCCACTCTGAGGGCAATGAGCAGTTCTTC. Encoded protein: CASSSHSEGNEQFF.

The J gene is TRBJ2-1, the V gene TRBV5-1; no definite D call. Germline CDR1 is SGHRS and CDR2 is YFSETQ. The length of the CDR3 is 15 residues. The V end lost 2 bases, the J end lost 3 bases, and 12 bases lay between the germline ends. The CDR3 loop is CASSLMQTVYNEQFF. In DNA, the CDR3 is TGCGCCAGCAGCTTAATGCAGACTGTCTACAATGAGCAGTTCTTC.

This chain joins TRBV19 and TRBJ1-6; possible D gene TRBD1, 5 bases. Per germline, CDR1 LNHDA and CDR2 SQIVND (reference sequence). The CDR3 contains 15 residues. The germline V and J ends were trimmed by 7 bases and 6 bases, with 16 bases remaining between them. The CDR3 sequence: CASKGRGFANSPLHF. The CDR3 nucleotides read TGTGCCAGTAAGGGTCGGGGGTTCGCTAATTCACCCCTCCACTTT. Supplemented by reference TRBV19 and TRBJ1-6, the full variable domain reads DGGITQSPKYLFRKEGQNVTLSCEQNLNHDAMYWYRQDPGQGLRLIYYSQIVNDFQKGDIAEGYSVSREKKESFPLTVTSAQKNPTAFYLCASKGRGFANSPLHFGNGTRLTVT.

The chain links TRBV4-3 to TRBJ2-2; 9 bases match TRBD1. J was trimmed by 14 bases and V by 4 bases; bases with no gene match: 11. The CDR3 consists of 14 residues. Germline loops: CDR1 LGHNA, CDR2 YSLEER. Here the CDR3 DNA reads TGCGCCAGCAGCCTCAGCATCCGGGACAGGGCTCTGTTTTTT. Encoded protein: CASSLSIRDRALFF.

The rearrangement links TRBV19 to TRBJ1-6; 9 nucleotides align to TRBD1. The junction had 6 bases not matched to a gene; V was cut back by 5 bases and J by 13 bases. The length of the CDR3 is 13 residues. Germline CDR1 LNHDA, CDR2 SQIVND (reference sequence). The CDR3 nucleotides are TGTGCCAGTAGTTGGGGACAGGGAGGGCCCCTCCACTTT. Translated: CASSWGQGGPLHF. Full variable domain (outside the CDR3, taken from reference TRBV19 and TRBJ1-6): DGGITQSPKYLFRKEGQNVTLSCEQNLNHDAMYWYRQDPGQGLRLIYYSQIVNDFQKGDIAEGYSVSREKKESFPLTVTSAQKNPTAFYLCASSWGQGGPLHFGNGTRLTVT.

V usage is TRBV12-5 and J usage is TRBJ1-3; D gene ambiguous. CDR1 and CDR2 from the germline V gene are LGHNT and FRNRAP. V gave up 0 bases and J gave up 4 bases, with 4 bases separating them. This CDR3 region has 13 residues. CDR3 nucleotide sequence: TGTGCTAGTGGTTTGGTACCCGGAAACACCATATATTTT. This encodes CASGLVPGNTIYF. The full variable domain, completed using reference TRBV12-5 and TRBJ1-3, is DARVTQTPRHKVTEMGQEVTMRCQPILGHNTVFWYRQTMMQGLELLAYFRNRAPLDDSGMPKDRFSAEMPDATLATLKIQPSEPRDSAVYFCASGLVPGNTIYFGEGSWLTVV.